The T cell receptor (beta chain) described here comes from a study of T cells and Merkel cell carcinoma outcomes. Points from the study as a whole: Repertoire plus T-cell density reportedly predicted Merkel cell carcinoma outcomes.

Clones were read by immunoSEQ multiplex PCR, and TCRdb kept only the in-frame ones, dropping some. The sample yields some 19,000 clones, over 75% seen once. Concerning this clone itself: What it recognizes is unknown.

Sequencing input: tumor tissue from Merkel cell carcinoma. This sequence originates from a human donor with Merkel cell carcinoma.

The CDR3 is CASRLTGDQETQYF. CDR3 bases: TGTGCCAGTAGGCTGACAGGTGATCAAGAGACCCAGTACTTC. This sequence joins TRBV19 and TRBJ2-5, with D possibly being TRBD1 (6 bases). This CDR3 comprises 14 residues. V was shortened by 6 bases and J by 2 bases, with 13 bases between the two germline ends. From germline, CDR1 is LNHDA and CDR2 SQIVND (reference sequence).